This T cell receptor (beta chain) was sequenced in a study of identifying expanded T cells in peripheral blood (dated by TCRdb to between 2017 and 2020). With respect to the entire study: Separate aliquots of the same genomic DNA pool were sequenced to produce technical replicates, and four replicates were compared in pairs.

Of note for this clone: No cognate antigen has been identified for it. Nothing much larger sits one base from this clone, and base qualities are not available.

The germline V gene yields MNHNS for CDR1 and SASEGT for CDR2. The trim is 3 bases for V and 15 bases for J, with a gap of 6 bases between the germline ends. CDR3 length: 10 amino acids, cysteine to phenylalanine. The only DNA kept is the CDR3, 30 bases in frame from the first base. The immunoSEQ Assay, which relies on bias-controlled multiplex PCR amplification of genomic DNA, was used to profile TCRbeta CDR3 regions. The original methods were these. To quantify the absolute abundance of each unique TCRbeta CDR3 region, the sequences were collapsed and filtered. Differential abundance was tested with two models: a binomial (Fisher-equivalent) model and a beta-binomial model that adds time-dependent variance fitted from healthy donors. Clones with fewer than 5 combined templates were removed, and a clone was called differentially abundant if the clone's Benjamini-Hochberg FDR was below 0.01. Beta-binomial variance was modeled as a function of total template count across the two samples using the form v = (b*log(k)+a)^2. Imported from immuneACCESS, the table was reduced by TCRdb to in-frame sequences with V and J called. These copies leave out some clones; in studies compared against another copy, an unresolved V gene accounts for under half, and the cause of the remainder is not known. V, J and clone size are those of that table, while D and trimming were read from the DNA. Counted in this sample were about 94,000 clones; over 75% of them appeared once. 5.5% to 7% of the sample is held by the ten biggest clonotypes.

What the authors observed across the whole study: The binomial model flagged approximately 1.2 differentially abundant clones between technical replicates, compared with about 16.4 over about 2 weeks and 19 to 20 over four weeks. Across all healthy-donor time intervals, the beta-binomial model significantly cut both the number of clones called differentially abundant and the false-positive rate. In all healthy donors, the variance in clone template counts between samples taken 2 to 3 weeks apart rose significantly as total template count increased. The authors expected biological variance in healthy repertoires might increase further over much longer intervals such as months to years.

No immune events such as infections were documented for the healthy donors during the collection period. To calibrate time-dependent variance in a beta-binomial model of T-cell clone differential abundance, blood repertoires from healthy donors were used as a training cohort. The training cohort comprised 10 healthy donors, 3 female and 7 male. On average the donors were around 44 years old, and their ages spanned roughly 29 to 64 years. Obtained from a commercial supplier, whole blood was collected from each healthy donor at three time points set about two weeks apart. Genomic DNA was extracted from unsorted whole blood for immunosequencing.

Sample: blood. The source of this sequence is a person aged 18 to 75 in good health. This sequence uses TRBV6-1 and TRBJ1-6; no D gene call is confident. The CDR3 protein: CASSDGILHF. The sequenced DNA is TGTGCCAGCAGTGATGGCATCCTCCACTTT.